This TCR beta chain was found in a study of blood T cell repertoires in COVID-19. Whole-study context: Acute and convalescent COVID-19 samples came from the United States, Italy and Spain. Sample material is recorded as cDNA or gDNA derived from T cells, B-cell-depleted T cells, or PBMCs.

In the source study's methods: Nucleated cell counts were estimated from reference gene primer amplification. The data were produced by immunoSEQ multiplex PCR, yet TCRdb's version contains in-frame clones alone and is incomplete. V, J and clone size are taken as reported in that table, and D and trimming were inferred from the DNA itself. The sample records around 210,000 clones, roughly 80% being singletons. The count of this clone is one. Germline values: CDR1 SGHDN, CDR2 FVKESK. This CDR3 is built from 13 residues. V shed 3 bases and J shed 5 bases, with 8 bases lying between them. Sequences were obtained from peripheral blood. The chain combines TRBV14 with TRBJ1-3; tentatively, D is TRBD1 (5 bases). This clonotype was obtained from a woman in her 70s with acute or convalescent COVID-19. The CDR3 loop is CASSQGLRNTIYF. The CDR3 DNA reads TGTGCCAGCAGCCAGGGACTCCGAAACACCATATATTTT.